This T cell receptor beta chain was captured in a study of shared clonotypes between healthy human individuals. Study overall: Serving as donors were a couple of women and a few men, whose ages spanned 18 to 49. Each donor contributed plates that comprised three CD4 naive, three CD4 memory, two CD8 naive and one CD8 memory.

Every subset had its genomic DNA shared out evenly among several immunoSEQ plates. Produced via immunoSEQ multiplex PCR; TCRdb's table is partial and in-frame only. The table shows approximately 590,000 clones, with about 95% occurring only once. Germline V lookup: CDR1 DFQATT, CDR2 SNEGSKA (reference sequence). The CDR3 contains 11 residues. CD45RO-negative, CCR7-positively selected cells formed the naive CD8 fraction, excluding terminally differentiated effector memory CD45RA+ cells. The sequencing sample was made of naive CD8+ T cells sorted from blood. The rearrangement joins TRBV20-1 to TRBJ2-5; D possibly uses TRBD1 or TRBD2 (5 bases each). The last part of the DNA fits TRBJ2-7 better; the J call may be wrong. The clonotype was recovered from a young woman in good health. CDR3 amino acids: CSAIWGIEQYF. The CDR3 DNA is TGCAGTGCTATCTGGGGGATCGAGCAGTACTTC.